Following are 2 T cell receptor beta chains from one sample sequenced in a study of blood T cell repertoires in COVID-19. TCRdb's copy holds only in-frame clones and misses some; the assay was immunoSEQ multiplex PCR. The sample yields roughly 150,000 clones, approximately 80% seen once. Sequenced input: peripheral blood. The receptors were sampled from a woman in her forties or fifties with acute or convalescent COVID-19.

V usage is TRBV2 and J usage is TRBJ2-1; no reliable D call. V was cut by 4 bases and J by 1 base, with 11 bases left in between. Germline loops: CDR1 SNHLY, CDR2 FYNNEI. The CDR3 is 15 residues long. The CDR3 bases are TGTGCCAGCAGTGCTTGGTCGGGTTCCTACAATGAGCAGTTCTTC. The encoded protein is CASSAWSGSYNEQFF.

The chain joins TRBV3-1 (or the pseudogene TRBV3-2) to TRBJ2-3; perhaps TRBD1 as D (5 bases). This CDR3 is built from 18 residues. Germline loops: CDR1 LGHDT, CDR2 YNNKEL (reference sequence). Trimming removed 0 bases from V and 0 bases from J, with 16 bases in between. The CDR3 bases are TGTGCCAGCAGCCAAGATGGGGCAGGGCGGCCTAGCACAGATACGCAGTATTTT. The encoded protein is CASSQDGAGRPSTDTQYF.